The rows below give T cell receptor beta chains drawn from one sample of a study of control samples from healthy donors and cancer patients. The table came from immunoSEQ multiplex PCR; TCRdb's copy has only in-frame clones and leaves some out. The sample has 390,000 or so clones, 90% seen once; the top ten hold around 6.4%. What was sequenced was PBMCs. These receptors all come from a man in his forties with head and neck cancer. Each CDR3 is given without its conserved first and last residue. Expanded clones get a size class; other rows say once, few or many, or leave the size out.

J: TRBJ2-3
size: NA
V: TRBV27
CDR3: ASSFGGVRDHTDTQY

J: TRBJ1-5
size: few
V: TRBV19
CDR3: ASSISPLTGVRQPQH

J: TRBJ2-1
size: NA
V: TRBV6-5
CDR3: ASNRLTPGEQF

J: TRBJ2-7
size: NA
V: TRBV27
CDR3: ASSPPGRGAAYEQY

J: TRBJ2-1
size: NA
V: TRBV25-1
CDR3: ASSDNEQF

J: TRBJ2-6
size: NA
V: TRBV28
CDR3: ASRNPAGTGRSGANVLT

J: TRBJ1-1
size: once
V: TRBV11-1
CDR3: ASSYSVGSEAF

J: TRBJ1-6
size: NA
V: TRBV5-8
CDR3: ASRVMEAGNSPLH

J: TRBJ2-5
size: NA
V: TRBV11-2
CDR3: ASSLVASGGEETQY

J: TRBJ2-1
size: NA
V: TRBV7-9
CDR3: ASSLGEVVNEQF

J: TRBJ2-5
size: NA
V: TRBV6-2/TRBV6-3
CDR3: ASSYGGGGKETQY

J: TRBJ2-1
size: NA
V: TRBV25-1
CDR3: ASKLAGSYNEQF

J: TRBJ2-2
size: NA
V: TRBV5-6
CDR3: ASSLGGAGELF

J: TRBJ1-1
size: NA
V: TRBV6-5
CDR3: ASSYGVMNTEAF

J: TRBJ2-5
size: NA
V: TRBV5-1
CDR3: ASSPGDRGQETQY

J: TRBJ1-1
size: NA
V: TRBV30
CDR3: AWSRQGGLMNTEAF

J: TRBJ1-4
size: NA
V: TRBV5-5
CDR3: ASSGVRPTNEKLF

J: TRBJ1-5
size: NA
V: TRBV6-6
CDR3: ASILNRNQPQH

J: TRBJ2-7
size: NA
V: TRBV9
CDR3: ASSVGGDRVVYEQY

J: TRBJ2-2
size: NA
V: TRBV27
CDR3: ASSARERTGELF

J: TRBJ1-4
size: NA
V: TRBV2
CDR3: ASSGGLHEKLF

J: TRBJ1-1
size: NA
V: TRBV6-5
CDR3: ASSRGMHTEAF

J: TRBJ1-1
size: NA
V: TRBV6-1
CDR3: ASSDKTNTEAF

J: TRBJ2-2
size: NA
V: TRBV5-1
CDR3: ASSLSTGTVNTGELF

J: TRBJ2-2
size: NA
V: TRBV28
CDR3: ASSPRPVARELF

J: TRBJ2-1
size: NA
V: TRBV19
CDR3: ASTQRERLAGIRGNEQF

J: TRBJ2-5
size: NA
V: TRBV7-2
CDR3: ASSFMRTGGQETQY

J: TRBJ1-2
size: NA
V: TRBV28
CDR3: ASTPNIRQGSSYGYT

J: TRBJ1-2
size: NA
V: TRBV6-5
CDR3: ASSSHRGDGYT

J: TRBJ2-3
size: NA
V: TRBV19
CDR3: ASSTPRQRTDTQY

J: TRBJ2-5
size: once
V: TRBV27
CDR3: ASSFQRGQETQY

J: TRBJ2-2
size: once
V: TRBV7-9
CDR3: ASSPGTGERELF

J: TRBJ1-6
size: once
V: TRBV30
CDR3: AWSPGHNSPLH

J: TRBJ2-7
size: few
V: TRBV27
CDR3: ASRNPGQGVYEQY

J: TRBJ2-1
size: NA
V: TRBV10-1
CDR3: ASSEGTGGYNEQF